The 27 T cell receptor beta chains in this list originate from one sample, sequenced in a study of blood T cell repertoires in COVID-19. Only in-frame clones appear in the TCRdb table, and some are missing; sequencing was by immunoSEQ multiplex PCR. The table records fewer than 30,000 clones, around 85% of them present only once. Sequenced input: peripheral blood. The receptors were sampled from a woman of 80 years or more with COVID-19, enrolled during active disease.

This CDR3 reads CASSQPADRDGFF. The CDR3 DNA is TGCGCCAGCAGTCAACCGGCGGACAGGGATGGTTTCTTT. This chain connects TRBV23-1 to TRBJ1-1; 8 nucleotides align to TRBD1. TRBV23-1 falls under the ORF class, with uncertain function. V lost 2 bases and J lost 13; bases outside the gene matches: 9. The CDR3 contains 13 residues.

V and J are TRBV6-5 and TRBJ2-1, with 12 nucleotides matching TRBD2. The trim removed 2 bases at V and 8 bases at J, leaving 7 bases unmatched. The CDR3 runs 16 residues. Germline V CDR1 and CDR2: MNHEY, SVGAGI. For the CDR3, the DNA is TGTGCCAGCAGTTACCGCGGGACTAGCGGGCGCTATGAGCAGTTCTTC. It yields the protein CASSYRGTSGRYEQFF.

This chain connects TRBV19 to TRBJ2-5, with D possibly matching TRBD1 (7 bases). CDR3 length: 16 residues. Trimming left V 2 bases short and J 5 bases short, with 18 bases between. The V gene's germline CDR1 is LNHDA and CDR2 SQIVND (reference sequence). The CDR3 nucleotides read TGTGCCAGTAGTATAAACCCCGGAGGGGGCAAGGAGACCCAGTACTTC. Its translation is CASSINPGGGKETQYF.

J is TRBJ1-6 and V is TRBV6-5; TRBD1 agrees at 7 bases. V trimming: 10 bases; J trimming: 6 bases; junction bases outside the gene matches: 6. This CDR3 is 13 amino acids long. Germline V gene sequence: CDR1 MNHEY, CDR2 SVGAGI. Written as DNA, the CDR3 is TGTGCCACCTCGGGACAGACTAATTCACCCCTCCACTTT. Translation gives CATSGQTNSPLHF.

The chain is built from TRBV7-6 and TRBJ1-1; D possibly corresponds to TRBD1 (5 bases). The germline CDR1 and CDR2 sequences are SGHVS and FNYEAQ. V was clipped by 4 bases and J by 6 bases, with 18 bases between them. The CDR3 is made up of 15 amino acids. The CDR3 region is CASSSGYGPGAEAFF. CDR3 nucleotide sequence: TGTGCCAGCAGCTCAGGTTACGGGCCGGGGGCTGAAGCTTTCTTT. The entire variable domain, with the rest obtained from reference TRBV7-6 and TRBJ1-1, is as follows: GAGVSQSPRYKVTKRGQDVALRCDPISGHVSLYWYRQALGQGPEFLTYFNYEAQQDKSGLPNDRFSAERPEGSISTLTIQRTEQRDSAMYRCASSSGYGPGAEAFFGQGTRLTVV.

The rearrangement links TRBV4-1 to TRBJ2-2, with 7 bases fitting TRBD1. V dropped 0 bases and J dropped 6; count of bases not matched to a gene: 4. Germline V CDR1 and CDR2: MGHRA, YSYEKL. The CDR3 extends over 15 amino acids. The CDR3 coding sequence is TGCGCCAGCAGCCAAGATAGGGGGCCCCCCGGGGAGCTGTTTTTT. Encoded protein: CASSQDRGPPGELFF.

The gene calls are TRBV2 and TRBJ1-5; the D is unclear. Germline V gene sequence: CDR1 SNHLY, CDR2 FYNNEI. This CDR3 has 13 residues. V gave up 4 bases and J gave up 7 bases, with 11 bases separating them. CDR3: CASSGALQQPQHF. The CDR3, as DNA: TGTGCCAGCAGTGGGGCCCTCCAGCAGCCCCAGCATTTT.

The V and J genes are TRBV7-8 and TRBJ2-2; TRBD1 is a possible D gene (6 bases). There are 15 residues in the CDR3. The V end lost 2 bases, the J end lost 5 bases, and 12 bases lay between the germline ends. From germline, CDR1 is SGHVS and CDR2 FQNEAQ. The CDR3, as DNA: TGTGCCAGCAGCTTAATGAACAGGGATACCGGGGAGCTGTTTTTT. This gives the protein CASSLMNRDTGELFF.

The J gene is TRBJ1-4, the V gene TRBV18; TRBD1 matches at 7 bases. The CDR3 covers 18 residues. Germline V lookup: CDR1 KGHSH, CDR2 LQKENI. Germline trimming cut 4 bases from V and 4 bases from J; bases unmatched to any gene: 15. As DNA, the CDR3 is TGTGCCAGCTCACTCGCGACAGGGTCAAGGCCGAGTAATGAAAAACTGTTTTTT. It codes for CASSLATGSRPSNEKLFF. Full variable domain (rest looked up from reference TRBV18 and TRBJ1-4): NAGVMQNPRHLVRRRGQEARLRCSPMKGHSHVYWYRQLPEEGLKFMVYLQKENIIDESGMPKERFSAEFPKEGPSILRIQQVVRGDSAAYFCASSLATGSRPSNEKLFFGSGTQLSVL.

This rearrangement joins TRBV5-4 to TRBJ2-4; no firm D call. Trimming removed 1 base from V and 3 bases from J, with 8 bases in between. Germline CDR1 is SGHNT and CDR2 is YYREEE (reference sequence). The CDR3 is 14 residues long. The CDR3 sequence is CASSLIHVKNIQYF. CDR3 nucleotides: TGTGCCAGCAGCTTGATACATGTCAAAAACATTCAGTACTTC.

This clone was recorded once. J is TRBJ2-7 and V is TRBV11-2; a weak D match, TRBD1 (5 bases). Germline CDR1 is SGHAT and CDR2 is FQNNGV. Trimming took off 2 bases at V and 5 bases at J, with 10 bases between the two ends. The CDR3 extends over 13 amino acids. The CDR3, as DNA: TGTGCCAGCAGCTTACAGACAGTACACGAGCAGTACTTC. Its protein is CASSLQTVHEQYF.

This chain joins TRBV11-1 and TRBJ2-1; tentatively, D is TRBD2 (5 bases). Germline V gene sequence: CDR1 SGHAT, CDR2 FQDESV (reference sequence). V lost 2 bases to trimming and J lost 2 bases, with 10 bases between them. The CDR3 has 15 amino acids. The CDR3 spells CASSLTDWPYNEQFF. The CDR3 nucleotides read TGTGCCAGCAGCTTAACGGACTGGCCCTACAATGAGCAGTTCTTC.

The chain uses TRBV7-3 and TRBJ2-2; D perhaps matches TRBD2 (7 bases). The V end was cut by 2 bases, the J end by 4 bases, with 11 bases between. This CDR3 contains 15 residues. Germline assignment: CDR1 SGHTA and CDR2 FQGTGA. Written as DNA, the CDR3 is TGTGCCAGCAGCTTATCGAGGGGGGGCACCGGGGAGCTGTTTTTT. It translates to CASSLSRGGTGELFF.

The V and J genes are TRBV9 and TRBJ2-7, with 8 positions matching TRBD1. The germline V gene has CDR1 SGDLS and CDR2 YYNGEE. The CDR3 is made up of 16 amino acids. The junction had 11 bases not matched to a gene; V was cut back by 4 bases and J by 2 bases. This chain's CDR3 is CASSLGQGQGAYEQYF. The DNA of the CDR3 is TGTGCCAGCAGCCTAGGCCAAGGACAGGGTGCCTACGAGCAGTACTTC.

A single count supports this clone. The chain carries TRBV7-2 and TRBJ1-1; a weak D match, TRBD1 (5 bases). The CDR3 has 11 residues. The V gene's germline CDR1 is SGHTA and CDR2 FQGNSA. V was trimmed by 5 bases and J by 6 bases, leaving 7 bases between them. The chain's CDR3 is CASSRGPEAFF. CDR3 coding DNA: TGTGCCAGCAGCAGGGGTCCTGAAGCTTTCTTT.

The chain is built from TRBV3-1 (or the pseudogene TRBV3-2) and TRBJ2-7; D is possibly TRBD1 (6 bases). Trimming removed 3 bases at V and 3 bases at J, with 12 bases between. From germline, CDR1 is LGHDT and CDR2 YNNKEL (reference sequence). There are 14 residues in the CDR3. CDR3 protein: CASSHGGGVYEQYF. The CDR3 bases are TGTGCCAGCAGCCACGGTGGGGGCGTCTACGAGCAGTACTTC.

This clone was seen just once. The chain links TRBV3-1 (or the pseudogene TRBV3-2) to TRBJ2-2, with TRBD2 identical over 7 bases. This CDR3 is built from 13 residues. Germline V lookup: CDR1 LGHDT, CDR2 YNNKEL (reference sequence). V lost 6 bases and J lost 5; bases outside the gene matches: 3. As DNA, the CDR3 is TGTGCCAGCAGGCAGGGAGGGACCGGGGAGCTGTTTTTT. Translating it yields CASRQGGTGELFF.

The V and J genes are TRBV11-2 and TRBJ1-4; D call uncertain. V was trimmed by 4 bases and J by 5 bases, leaving 11 bases between them. CDR3 length equals 14 residues. Germline loops: CDR1 SGHAT, CDR2 FQNNGV. Here the CDR3 reads CASSYRWENEKLFF. The CDR3 coding sequence is TGTGCCAGCAGCTATAGGTGGGAGAATGAAAAACTGTTTTTT.

This clone was seen a handful of times. The V gene is TRBV19, the J gene TRBJ2-1, with 7 bases aligning to TRBD1. The CDR3 sequence is 17 residues long. Per germline, CDR1 LNHDA and CDR2 SQIVND (reference sequence). V dropped 0 bases and J dropped 4; count of bases not matched to a gene: 9. CDR3 residues: CASSIDPRDRPYNEQFF. Here the CDR3 DNA reads TGTGCCAGTAGTATAGATCCTCGGGACAGACCTTACAATGAGCAGTTCTTC.

The chain couples TRBV6-5 to TRBJ1-1, with D possibly matching TRBD1 (6 bases). Germline V gene lookup returns CDR1 MNHEY and CDR2 SVGAGI. The CDR3 sequence is 15 residues long. The V gene lost 5 bases and the J gene lost 0 bases, with 13 bases spanning the gap. CDR3 sequence: CASSTIGTLNTEAFF. The CDR3 nucleotides read TGTGCCAGCAGTACCATCGGGACACTGAACACTGAAGCTTTCTTT.

The gene calls are TRBV18 and TRBJ2-7; tentatively, D is TRBD2 (6 bases). Germline CDR1 KGHSH, CDR2 LQKENI. CDR3 size: 12 residues. V lost 3 bases and J lost 7, with 10 bases in between. In DNA form, the CDR3 reads TGTGCCAGCTCACCCACGGCGGGGGAGCAGTACTTC. The encoded protein is CASSPTAGEQYF.

This clone was seen just once. The chain is built from TRBV5-6 and TRBJ1-3; D not certain. Germline lookup yields CDR1 SGHDT and CDR2 YYEEEE. The CDR3 has 14 residues. V was clipped by 4 bases and J by 4 bases, with 12 bases between them. CDR3 loop: CASSLGRGGNTIYF. DNA for the CDR3: TGTGCCAGCAGCCTGGGGAGAGGAGGAAACACCATATATTTT. Full variable domain (outside the CDR3, taken from reference TRBV5-6 and TRBJ1-3): DAGVTQSPTHLIKTRGQQVTLRCSPKSGHDTVSWYQQALGQGPQFIFQYYEEEERQRGNFPDRFSGHQFPNYSSELNVNALLLGDSALYLCASSLGRGGNTIYFGEGSWLTVV.

This clone was counted a few times. This chain connects TRBV20-1 to TRBJ1-2; D might be TRBD1 (6 bases). Germline V gene sequence: CDR1 DFQATT, CDR2 SNEGSKA (reference sequence). V lost 3 bases and J lost 0, with 20 bases in between. This CDR3 comprises 17 residues. The CDR3 region is CSASVDGQRSTNYGYTF. The CDR3 nucleotides read TGCAGTGCTAGTGTTGATGGACAGCGATCGACTAACTATGGCTACACCTTC.

This clone was seen only a few times. The sample holds other DNA sequences that translate to the same CDR3. The chain carries TRBV5-8 and TRBJ1-2, with unresolved D. This CDR3 has 14 amino acids. The germline CDR1 and CDR2 sequences are SGHTS and YDEGEE. V was trimmed by 0 bases and J by 3 bases, leaving 9 bases between them. CDR3 sequence (DNA): TGTGCCAGCAGCTTGGGCCTGGAGTACTATGGCTACACCTTC. Translated, it gives CASSLGLEYYGYTF.

The CDR3 region has the DNA TGTGCCACTACAAACCCGGGACTAGCGCAAGAGACCCAGTACTTC. Amino acids: CATTNPGLAQETQYF. The chain is built from TRBV19 and TRBJ2-5, with 10 bases lining up with TRBD2. CDR1 and CDR2 from the germline V gene are LNHDA and SQIVND (reference sequence). The CDR3 is 15 amino acids. V lost 10 bases, J lost 2 bases, and 10 bases stayed unmatched.

CDR3 nucleotides: TGCGCCAGCAGCAGGGGGACAGGGGGCGATGGGACCCAGTACTTC. Amino acid sequence: CASSRGTGGDGTQYF. The chain links TRBV5-1 to TRBJ2-5; the match to TRBD1 covers 12 bases. V was clipped by 4 bases and J by 7 bases; unmatched bases: 8. Germline CDR1 SGHRS, CDR2 YFSETQ. The CDR3 has 15 residues.

This chain connects TRBV6-1 to TRBJ1-3, with D perhaps matching TRBD1 (5 bases). CDR3 length equals 17 residues. V shed 0 bases and J shed 0 bases, with 12 bases lying between them. Germline values: CDR1 MNHNS, CDR2 SASEGT. CDR3 region: CASSEAHGGSSGNTIYF. The CDR3 nucleotides read TGTGCCAGCAGTGAAGCGCACGGGGGAAGCTCTGGAAACACCATATATTTT.